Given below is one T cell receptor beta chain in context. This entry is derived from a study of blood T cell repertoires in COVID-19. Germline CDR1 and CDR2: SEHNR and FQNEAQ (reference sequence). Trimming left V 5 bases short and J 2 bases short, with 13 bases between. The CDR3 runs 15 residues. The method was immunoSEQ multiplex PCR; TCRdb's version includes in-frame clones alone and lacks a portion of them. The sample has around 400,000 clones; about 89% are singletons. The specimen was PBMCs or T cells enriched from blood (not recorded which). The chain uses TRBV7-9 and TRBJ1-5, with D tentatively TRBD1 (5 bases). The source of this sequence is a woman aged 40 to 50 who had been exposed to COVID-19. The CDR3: CASSAPGLGNQPQHF. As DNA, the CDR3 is TGTGCCAGCAGCGCACCAGGGTTGGGCAATCAGCCCCAGCATTTT.